This T cell receptor beta chain was recorded in a study of T cells after yellow fever vaccination. Study-wide context: Those fractions that held only low numbers of cells were prepared using the SMART-Seq v4 Ultra Low Input RNA kit. Study-wide findings and caveats: Subsequent to the booster, the majority of primary-vaccination clones reappeared (96% CD4, roughly 90% CD8). CD4 and CD8 compartments shared a small share of clonotypes, likely from convergent recombination.

This CDR3 has 13 residues. The V end lost 1 base, the J end lost 3 bases, and 7 bases lay between the germline ends. Per germline, CDR1 DFQATT and CDR2 SNEGSKA (reference sequence). This clonotype was detected ten times or more. Its antigen is still unknown. A 5'RACE template-switching step, the method used to make TCR cDNA, added a universal primer site and UMIs. TCRdb used MiXCR to reprocess the 5' RACE reads, holding one entry per CDR3 protein. The table lists about 160,000 distinct CDR3 sequences, approximately 6.8% of them singletons. The sequence came from a man aged 18 to 30 who received the YFV17D yellow fever vaccine. This chain connects TRBV20-1 to TRBJ2-1; no clear D gene. The starting material was CD4+ T cells sorted from PBMCs, obtained 4 to 5 days after the first yellow fever vaccination. The CDR3 reads CSARVQVYNEQFF. Here the CDR3 DNA reads TGCAGTGCTAGAGTTCAGGTCTACAATGAGCAGTTCTTC.